In its sample, the clone carrying this T cell receptor beta chain was seen a few times. The antigen is undetermined. This sample stems from a study of CD8 T cells in ankylosing spondylitis. TCRdb analysed the 5' RACE reads with MiXCR anew, one entry per CDR3 protein. The sample has about 130,000 distinct CDR3 sequences, approximately 9.7% seen once. Notes on the study in general: It appeared that ankylosing spondylitis blood was characterized by a TCR beta motif of about eight highly homologous variants.

This CDR3 has 12 residues. Deletions cut 6 bases from V and 3 bases from J, with 12 bases between. Germline V gene lookup returns CDR1 DFQATT and CDR2 SNEGSKA (reference sequence). The receptor was isolated from a male donor with ankylosing spondylitis or in good health (not recorded which). This chain joins TRBV20-1 and TRBJ2-7, with a weak D call TRBD2 (6 bases). Sequencing was carried out using blood, either unsorted or a sorted T cell fraction (not recorded which). In DNA, the CDR3 is TGCAGTGCCCGACTAGTCGACTACGAGCAGTACTTC. Translation: CSARLVDYEQYF.